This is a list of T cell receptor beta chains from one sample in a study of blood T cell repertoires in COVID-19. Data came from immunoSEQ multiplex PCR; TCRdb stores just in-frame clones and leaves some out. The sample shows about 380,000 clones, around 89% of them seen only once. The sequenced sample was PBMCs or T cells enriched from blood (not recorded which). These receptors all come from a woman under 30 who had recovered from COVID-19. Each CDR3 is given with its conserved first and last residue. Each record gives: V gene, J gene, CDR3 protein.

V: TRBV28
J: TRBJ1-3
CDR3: CASSITGGATNTIYF

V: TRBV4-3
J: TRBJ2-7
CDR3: CASSQEALAGAYEQYF

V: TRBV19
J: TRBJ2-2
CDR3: CASNRLAGDTGELFF

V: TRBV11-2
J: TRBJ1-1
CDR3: CASSLDDTTEAFF

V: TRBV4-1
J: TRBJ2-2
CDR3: CASSQDPGGRGGELFF

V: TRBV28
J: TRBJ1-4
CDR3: CASTVTGEVGELFF

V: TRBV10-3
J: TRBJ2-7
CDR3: CAISPGTAFYEQYF

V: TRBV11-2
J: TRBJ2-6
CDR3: CASSFDRGRISSGANVLTF

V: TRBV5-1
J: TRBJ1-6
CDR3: CASSPYPSGGGYNSPLHF

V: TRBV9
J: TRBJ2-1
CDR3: CASSAGTGSYNEQFF

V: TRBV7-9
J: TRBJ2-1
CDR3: CASSLGGVPHNEQFF

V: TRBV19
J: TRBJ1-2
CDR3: CASSPGTAYGYTF

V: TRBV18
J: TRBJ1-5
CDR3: CASSPGQGSYSNQPQHF

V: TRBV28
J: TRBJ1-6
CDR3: CASSLGRAGSPLHF

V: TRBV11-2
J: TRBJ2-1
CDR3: CASSWVSGSYNEQFF

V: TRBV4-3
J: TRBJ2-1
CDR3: CASSQEQKTGYNEQFF

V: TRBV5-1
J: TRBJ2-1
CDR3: CASSYRDRGNNEQFF

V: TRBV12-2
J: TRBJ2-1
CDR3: CASRSGGFGPHNEQFF

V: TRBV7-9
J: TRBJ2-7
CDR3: CASSLARTGVSYEQYF

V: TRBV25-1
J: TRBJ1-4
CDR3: CASSPLGQSNEKLFF

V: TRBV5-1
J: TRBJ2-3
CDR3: CASSLRGTVTDTQYF

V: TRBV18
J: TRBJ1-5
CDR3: CASSPGSGPPIFNQPQHF

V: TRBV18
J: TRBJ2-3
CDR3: CASSPLTGGFTDTQYF

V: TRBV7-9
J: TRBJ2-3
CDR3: CASSLAGLTLLTDTQYF

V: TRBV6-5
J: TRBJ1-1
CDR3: CASSFPGTGNTEAFF

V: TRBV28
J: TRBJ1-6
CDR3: CASSNIPGQGVSNSPLHF

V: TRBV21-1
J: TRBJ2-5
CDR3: CASRKHCGTSGGVPQETQYF

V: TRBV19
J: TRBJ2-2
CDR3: CASSFVGGTGELFF

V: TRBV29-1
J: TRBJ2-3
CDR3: CSVVAGGRTDTQYF

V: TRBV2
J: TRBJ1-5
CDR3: CASTLTSPQAARNQPQHF

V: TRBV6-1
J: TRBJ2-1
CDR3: CASSEGTAVAGEQFF

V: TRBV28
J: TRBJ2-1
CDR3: CASSLASYRTYNEQFF

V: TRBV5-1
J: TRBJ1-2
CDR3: CASSPMGGDTNYGYTF

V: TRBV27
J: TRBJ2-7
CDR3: CASSSLPSGSSYEQYF

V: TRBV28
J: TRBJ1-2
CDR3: CASSQIYGYTF

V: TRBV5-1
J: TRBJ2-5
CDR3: CASSLTSGVVETQYF

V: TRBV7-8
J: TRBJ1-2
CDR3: CASSLVQGVEGYTF

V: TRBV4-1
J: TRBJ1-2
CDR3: CASSQGGTGGVYGYTF

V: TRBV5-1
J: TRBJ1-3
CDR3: CASSWLEMGSSGNTIYF

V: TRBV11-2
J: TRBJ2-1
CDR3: CASSVSGGSPYNEQFF